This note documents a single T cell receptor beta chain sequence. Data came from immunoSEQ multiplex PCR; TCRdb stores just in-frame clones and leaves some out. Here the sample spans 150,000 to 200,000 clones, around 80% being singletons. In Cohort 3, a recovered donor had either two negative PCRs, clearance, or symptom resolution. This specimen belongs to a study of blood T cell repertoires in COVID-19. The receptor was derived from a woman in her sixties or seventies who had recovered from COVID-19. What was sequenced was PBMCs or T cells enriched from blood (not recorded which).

The DNA for the CDR3 is TGTGCCAGCAGTTGGGGACAGGACCCCACCGGGGAGCTGTTTTTT. It specifies CASSWGQDPTGELFF. V usage is TRBV6-6 and J usage is TRBJ2-2; TRBD1 agrees at 8 bases. J gave up 4 bases and V 4 bases, and 5 bases lay outside the gene matches. The CDR3 runs 15 residues. Germline V gene data show CDR1 as MNHNY and CDR2 as SVGAGI (reference sequence).